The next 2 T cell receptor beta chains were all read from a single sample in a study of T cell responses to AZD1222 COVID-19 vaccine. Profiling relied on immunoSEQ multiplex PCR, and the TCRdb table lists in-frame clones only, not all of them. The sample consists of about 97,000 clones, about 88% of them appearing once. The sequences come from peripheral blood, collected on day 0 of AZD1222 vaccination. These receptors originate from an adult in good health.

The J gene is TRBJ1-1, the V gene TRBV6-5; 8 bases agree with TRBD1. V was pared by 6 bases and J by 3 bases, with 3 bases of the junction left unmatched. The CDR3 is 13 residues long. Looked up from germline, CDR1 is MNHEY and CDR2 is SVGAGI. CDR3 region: CASSVDRDTEAFF. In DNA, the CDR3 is TGTGCCAGCAGCGTGGACAGGGACACTGAAGCTTTCTTT.

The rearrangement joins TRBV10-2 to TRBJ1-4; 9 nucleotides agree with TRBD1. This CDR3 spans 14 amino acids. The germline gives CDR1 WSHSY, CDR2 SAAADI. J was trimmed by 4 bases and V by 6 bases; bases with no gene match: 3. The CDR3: CASRGTGRNEKLFF. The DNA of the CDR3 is TGCGCCAGCAGGGGGACAGGGCGTAATGAAAAACTGTTTTTT.